This TCR beta chain was recovered during a study of CD8 T cells in Susac syndrome. About the study: Patients with Susac syndrome, at blood draw, were therapy-naive, on corticosteroids, or on intravenous immunoglobulin alone.

Negative isolation was used for CD8+ and CD4+ T cells and FACS enrichment for TEMRA cells. RNA was extracted with the RNeasy kit, and a quantity of roughly 0.5 to 1 ug was reverse transcribed using random hexamers. An immunoSEQ multiplex PCR amplified TCR beta CDR3 over 54 Vbeta and 13 Jbeta. TCRdb ran MiXCR on the immunoSEQ multiplex PCR reads and lists one entry per CDR3 protein. The profile shows tens of thousands of distinct CDR3 sequences, about 94% of them singletons. The study's findings and limits: Clonal expansion involving Susac CD8+ cells peaked in TEMRA cells and active patients.

A word on this clonotype: Its specificity is not known.

This receptor was obtained from a human donor with Susac syndrome. The sample comprised CD8+ T cells from PBMCs.

CDR3: CASSRGGNQPQHF. CDR3 in DNA: TGTGCCAGCAGCCGAGGGGGGAATCAGCCCCAGCATTTT. This chain uses TRBV5-4 with TRBJ1-5; D might be TRBD1 (6 bases). Germline CDR1 and CDR2: SGHNT and YYREEE (reference sequence). Trimming removed 4 bases from V and 4 bases from J, with 9 bases in between. CDR3 size: 13 residues.